This T cell receptor beta chain derives from a study of shared clonotypes between healthy human individuals. Study donors comprised healthy, HIV-negative adults devoid of recent acute infection or vaccination. The test was conducted at deep level. Every subset had its genomic DNA shared out evenly among several immunoSEQ plates. Amplification in unsorted PBMC replicate PCRs started from around 300 ng DNA, which equals about 30,000 T cell genomes. Generated by immunoSEQ multiplex PCR, the TCRdb table keeps only in-frame clones and is missing some. The sample carries approximately 500,000 clones, over 60% recorded once. This clone occurred once. Germline CDR1 and CDR2: ENHRY and SYGVKD. V was pared by 0 bases and J by 0 bases, with 9 bases between. CDR3 length: 15 amino acids.

What was sequenced was PBMCs. The chain links TRBV10-3 to TRBJ2-7, with unresolved D. This receptor was obtained from a woman aged 35 to 49 in good health. Some clones in this sample may be carry-over from other donors' samples. The CDR3 here is CAISESKWSSYEQYF. In nucleotides, the CDR3 is TGTGCCATCAGTGAGTCAAAGTGGAGCTCCTACGAGCAGTACTTC.